Below, one T cell receptor beta chain is given with its context. This clone was seen only a few times. The antigen this receptor binds is unknown. No base qualities exist here, and no much larger clone lies one base off it. The immunoSEQ assay was used to sequence TCR beta chain CDR3 regions from genomic DNA. Rearranged VDJ segments were amplified with primers annealing to V and J segments. The source study handled its data this way. The ImmunoSeq Analyzer software was used to compute clonality and richness metrics. Clones with differential abundance between regions were identified with Fisher's exact test combined with a beta-binomial method for additional stringency. TCRdb re-hosts the immuneACCESS table, in-frame sequences only. Its copies lack some clones; in the studies checked, an unresolved V gene accounts for under half of them, and the cause for the rest is not known. The V and J calls and clone size were taken over from that table, and D and trimming were inferred from the DNA. The sample table holds about 6,200 clones, of which around 71% were seen once. The top ten clones comprise about two fifths of the sample.

The data stem from a study of intratumoral heterogeneity in liver cancer. Some background on the complete study: Across the full roughly 14-patient cohort, most patients were male and a median age of around 64 years was recorded. To examine intratumor heterogeneity, the study integrated RNA-seq, DNA sequencing, TCR-seq and SNP array data obtained from multiple regions of hepatocellular carcinoma specimens. A total of 65 to 80 multiregional samples from about 15 HCC patients, consisting of roughly 53 tumoral and around 20 adjacent nontumoral regions, were included in the overall cohort.

Summary of the overall study and its limitations: Limitations acknowledged by the authors included a relatively low number of patients and under-sampled representation of tumor-infiltrating lymphocytes. According to the report, TCR sequencing confirmed the RNA-seq-based estimates of regional differences in tumor-infiltrating lymphocyte burden. In each sequenced patient, significantly more unique T-cell clonal expansions were found in tumor region a than in region b. Within each sequenced patient, no significant difference in overall T cell clonality was found between tumor regions.

The H label marked samples taken from distinct, geographically separated regions of the hepatocellular carcinoma nodule. Early-stage hepatocellular carcinoma was present in all patients, and no therapy was administered to any patient before surgical resection. No macroscopic evidence of necrosis or hemorrhage was present in the sampled areas. Multiple regions from a couple of patients were subjected to TCR sequencing (ImmunoSeq). Frozen resection tissue samples were collected at least 1 cm apart from each other. Genomic DNA was isolated from bulk tissue with the DNeasy blood and tissue kit. Based on the germline V gene (reference sequence), the CDR1 and CDR2 sequences are SGHKS and YYEKEE. Relative to germline, V is 4 bases shorter and J is 10 bases shorter, with 18 bases between their ends. From the cysteine up to the phenylalanine, the CDR3 has a length of 15 residues. The CDR3 DNA has 45 bases and is translated from base 1.

This specimen consisted of tumor tissue, obtained before any cancer treatment. The rearrangement joined TRBV5-5 to TRBJ1-6; the D gene is unclear. The sequence was collected from a woman between 70 and 85 years old with hepatocellular carcinoma. The CDR3 has the sequence CASSPQPGERSPLHF. The nucleotide sequence reads TGTGCCAGCAGCCCCCAGCCGGGCGAGAGATCACCCCTCCACTTT. Joined to the reference TRBV5-5 and TRBJ1-6 proteins, this CDR3 gives the full variable domain: DAGVTQSPTHLIKTRGQQVTLRCSPISGHKSVSWYQQVLGQGPQFIFQYYEKEERGRGNFPDRFSARQFPNYSSELNVNALLLGDSALYLCASSPQPGERSPLHFGNGTRLTVT.